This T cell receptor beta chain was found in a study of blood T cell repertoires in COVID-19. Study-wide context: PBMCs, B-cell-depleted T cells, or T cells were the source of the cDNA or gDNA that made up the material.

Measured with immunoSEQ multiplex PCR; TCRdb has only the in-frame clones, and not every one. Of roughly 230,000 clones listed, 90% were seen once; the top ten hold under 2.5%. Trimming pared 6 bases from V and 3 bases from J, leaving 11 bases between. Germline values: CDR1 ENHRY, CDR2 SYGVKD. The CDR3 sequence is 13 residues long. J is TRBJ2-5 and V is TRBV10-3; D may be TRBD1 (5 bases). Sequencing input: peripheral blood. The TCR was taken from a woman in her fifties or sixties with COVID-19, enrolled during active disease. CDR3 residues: CAIRPDREETQYF. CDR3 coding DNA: TGTGCCATCAGACCAGACAGAGAAGAGACCCAGTACTTC.